The 23 T cell receptor beta chains presented below share a single source sample, sequenced in a study of T cells in women clearing cervical HPV infection. Generated by immunoSEQ multiplex PCR, the TCRdb table keeps only in-frame clones and is missing some. The clone table shows around 24,000 clones, with the ten largest holding roughly 3.7%. What was sequenced was blood buffy coat. The source of these receptors is a woman between 18 and 70 years old with a cervical HPV16 infection that either progressed to CIN3+ or cleared (not recorded which).

With regard to this clone: The CDR3 end falls 3 residues outside the read, so it is completed with the germline J gene. V and J are TRBV19 and TRBJ2-7, with 7 bases aligning to TRBD1. The J segment lost 2 bases and the V segment lost 6 bases, leaving 7 bases of the junction unmatched. This CDR3 has 14 residues. Germline V gene data show CDR1 as LNHDA and CDR2 as SQIVND (reference sequence). CDR3 DNA, as far as it was read: TGTGCCAGTAGCGCCGGGACAGACACCTACGAG. As protein: CASSAGTDTYE. The CDR3 as a whole reads CASSAGTDTYEQYF. Variable domain in full (rest from reference TRBV19 and TRBJ2-7): DGGITQSPKYLFRKEGQNVTLSCEQNLNHDAMYWYRQDPGQGLRLIYYSQIVNDFQKGDIAEGYSVSREKKESFPLTVTSAQKNPTAFYLCASSAGTDTYEQYFGPGTRLTVT.

With respect to this clone: The CDR3 is cut off 3 residues early in the read; its end comes from the germline J gene. This chain connects TRBV6-1 to TRBJ1-6; D remains ambiguous. Per germline, CDR1 MNHNS and CDR2 SASEGT. CDR3 length: 16 residues. Trimming cost V 4 bases and J 0 bases, with 10 bases left between them. CDR3 DNA, as far as it was read: TGTGCCAGCAGTGGAACGGTTAGCTCCTATAATTCACCC. Residues: CASSGTVSSYNSP. The CDR3 reads in full as CASSGTVSSYNSPLHF.

Remarks on this clone: The CDR3 end lies 3 residues beyond the end of the read and is filled in from the germline J gene. The genes are TRBV29-1 and TRBJ2-3, with TRBD1 as a possible D gene (6 bases). The CDR3 totals 14 residues. V was shortened by 1 base and J by 1 base, with 9 bases between the two germline ends. Germline assignment: CDR1 SQVTM and CDR2 ANQGSEA. The CDR3 bases that were read are TGCAGCGTTGAAGCGGCAGGGGGCACAGATACG. Translation gives CSVEAAGGTDT. The CDR3 as a whole reads CSVEAAGGTDTQYF.

A remark on this clone: The read stops 3 residues short of the end of the CDR3; the missing end is completed from the germline J gene. The chain joins TRBV7-6 to TRBJ2-7; D is perhaps TRBD2 (5 bases). CDR1 is SGHVS, CDR2 FNYEAQ, per germline. Trimming removed 5 bases from V and 4 bases from J, with 18 bases in between. This CDR3 contains 15 residues. The CDR3 DNA, read in part, is TGTGCCAGCAGCCTTGGTCTAGGGCGGGTTTACGAG. This translates into CASSLGLGRVYE. The whole CDR3 protein is CASSLGLGRVYEQYF.

The DNA read from the CDR3 is TGTGCCAGCAGTCCCCTTGGGACTAGCGGGGGGTATAATACG. Amino acid sequence: CASSPLGTSGGYNT. The entire CDR3 sequence reads CASSPLGTSGGYNTQYF. The chain combines TRBV6-2 or TRBV6-3 with TRBJ2-3; 15 nucleotides line up with TRBD2. The read ends 3 residues early relative to the CDR3; the germline J gene fills the gap. The CDR3 loop spans 17 amino acids. CDR1 and CDR2 from the germline V gene are MNHEY and SVGEGT. Trimming cost V 5 bases and J 7 bases; bases outside gene matches: 10.

Of note for this clone: The read terminates 3 residues before the CDR3 end, so the remaining end is supplied by the germline J gene. V is TRBV19 and J is TRBJ2-3, with 7 bases identical to TRBD1. The CDR3 covers 14 residues. Per germline, CDR1 LNHDA and CDR2 SQIVND (reference sequence). V dropped 6 bases and J dropped 6; count of bases not matched to a gene: 9. The covered CDR3 bases are TGTGCCAGTAGGCCAGACAGGGCCAGGGATACG. Translated, it gives CASRPDRARDT. The whole CDR3 sequence is CASRPDRARDTQYF.

With regard to this clone: The read ends 3 residues shy of where the CDR3 ends; the end is completed using the germline J gene. The V gene is TRBV5-6, the J gene TRBJ1-2; D gene uncertain. In germline, CDR1 is SGHDT, CDR2 YYEEEE. The ends were cut back, 1 base at V and 5 bases at J, with 9 bases in the middle. The CDR3 is 13 residues long. CDR3 loop: CASSLRQVYGYTF. Incomplete CDR3 DNA: TGTGCCAGCAGCTTGAGGCAGGTTTATGGC.

A remark on this clone: From the germline J gene comes the end of the CDR3, since the read stops 3 residues before it. The V call is TRBV20-1, the J call TRBJ1-2, with no clear D. This CDR3 has 13 residues. Germline V CDR1 and CDR2: DFQATT, SNEGSKA (reference sequence). CDR3 residues: CSASTENSYDYTF. The sequenced CDR3 bases are TGCAGTGCTAGTACCGAAAACTCCTACGAC.

For this clone: The read ends 3 residues shy of where the CDR3 ends; the end is completed using the germline J gene. The V and J genes are TRBV6-2 or TRBV6-3 and TRBJ1-1; the match to TRBD1 covers 9 bases. The CDR3 covers 15 residues. Unmatched junction bases numbered 9, after V lost 4 bases and J lost 6 bases. The germline CDR1 and CDR2 sequences are MNHEY and SVGEGT. CDR3 loop: CASSSTGGAGAEAFF. The sequenced CDR3 bases are TGTGCCAGCAGTTCCACAGGGGGCGCGGGCGCTGAA.

The CDR3 sequence: CASSLRYSDTEAFF. CDR3 DNA, as far as it was read: TGCGCCAGCAGCTTAAGGTATTCCGACACTGAA. The chain has TRBV5-1 and TRBJ1-1; D ambiguous. The read halts 3 residues ahead of the CDR3 end, with the missing end drawn from the germline J gene. The V end was cut by 2 bases, the J end by 3 bases, with 11 bases between. The CDR3 covers 14 residues. Germline V CDR1 and CDR2: SGHRS, YFSETQ.

With respect to this clone: From the germline J gene comes the end of the CDR3, since the read stops 3 residues before it. The gene calls are TRBV5-1 and TRBJ2-3; tentatively, D is TRBD1 or TRBD2 (5 bases each). Germline loops: CDR1 SGHRS, CDR2 YFSETQ. The CDR3 is 15 amino acids. The CDR3 loop is CASSLDRGVWETQYF. The covered CDR3 bases are TGCGCCAGCAGCTTGGATAGGGGAGTATGGGAGACG.

A note on this clone: The sequence runs out 3 residues before the end of the CDR3; the remainder is reconstructed from the germline J gene. The chain is built from TRBV20-1 and TRBJ1-1, with D unresolved. V was cut by 1 base and J by 4 bases, with 13 bases left in between. The CDR3 runs 14 residues. CDR1 and CDR2 from the germline V gene are DFQATT and SNEGSKA (reference sequence). This CDR3 reads CSARAGNEVTEAFF. Partial CDR3 DNA: TGCAGTGCTAGAGCGGGTAATGAAGTCACTGAA.

A word on this clone: From the germline J gene comes the end of the CDR3, since the read stops 3 residues before it. The rearrangement links TRBV20-1 to TRBJ2-2; 8 positions match TRBD1. This CDR3 contains 14 residues. V shed 6 bases, J shed 6 bases, and the junction held 9 bases outside the gene matches. Germline V CDR1 and CDR2: DFQATT, SNEGSKA (reference sequence). The sequenced CDR3 bases are TGCAGTGCCCCGAGGACAGGGAAACCCGGGGAG. This translates into CSAPRTGKPGE. The whole CDR3 region reads CSAPRTGKPGELFF.

With respect to this clone: The read is 3 residues too short to cover the CDR3 end, so that end is filled in from the germline J gene. This chain uses TRBV5-1 with TRBJ2-5, with D possibly TRBD1 on 6 matching bases. Germline CDR1 SGHRS, CDR2 YFSETQ. The CDR3 contains 13 residues. Trimming stripped 5 bases from V and 3 bases from J, with 11 bases between. The CDR3 DNA, read in part, is TGCGCCAGCAGGGTGCCAGGGGAAGAGACC. Protein: CASRVPGEET. The whole CDR3 region reads CASRVPGEETQYF. Supplemented by reference TRBV5-1 and TRBJ2-5, the full variable domain reads KAGVTQTPRYLIKTRGQQVTLSCSPISGHRSVSWYQQTPGQGLQFLFEYFSETQRNKGNFPGRFSGRQFSNSRSEMNVSTLELGDSALYLCASRVPGEETQYFGPGTRLLVL.

A remark on this clone: Read sequence stops 3 residues before the CDR3 end, and the germline J gene provides the missing end. The V and J genes are TRBV5-1 and TRBJ1-2; TRBD1 aligns across 10 bases. CDR3 length: 15 residues. Germline assignment: CDR1 SGHRS and CDR2 YFSETQ. V lost 5 bases to trimming and J lost 7 bases; unmatched junction nucleotides: 11. The CDR3 DNA, read in part, is TGCGCCAGCAGGTCGGGGTGGACAGGGGGAAGTGGC. It encodes CASRSGWTGGSG. From start to end, the CDR3 is CASRSGWTGGSGYTF. The full variable domain, its missing parts supplied by reference TRBV5-1 and TRBJ1-2, is KAGVTQTPRYLIKTRGQQVTLSCSPISGHRSVSWYQQTPGQGLQFLFEYFSETQRNKGNFPGRFSGRQFSNSRSEMNVSTLELGDSALYLCASRSGWTGGSGYTFGSGTRLTVV.

Details on this clone: One junction end disagrees with the germline gene, perhaps due to a read error. The read gets to within 3 residues of the CDR3 end, and the germline J gene fills in the rest. V and J are TRBV4-2 and TRBJ2-7; the D gene is possibly TRBD1 (5 bases). The germline gives CDR1 LGHNA, CDR2 YNFKEQ. This CDR3 spans 14 amino acids. This chain's CDR3 is CASSQDLWGDEQYF. The sequenced part of the CDR3 DNA is TGCGCCAGCAGCCAAGATCTCTGGGGCGACGAG.

A remark on this clone: With the read ending 3 residues before the CDR3 end, the germline J gene is used to fill in that end. The V call is TRBV7-2, the J call TRBJ2-7, with D possibly TRBD1 on 6 matching bases. V shed 4 bases and J shed 0 bases, with 10 bases lying between them. Germline CDR1 is SGHTA and CDR2 is FQGNSA. This CDR3 contains 14 residues. The part of the CDR3 DNA that was read is TGTGCCAGCAGCTCTGGACAGAGCTCCTACGAG. Translating it yields CASSSGQSSYE. The whole CDR3 sequence is CASSSGQSSYEQYF. Filled out from reference TRBV7-2 and TRBJ2-7, the complete variable domain reads GAGVSQSPSNKVTEKGKDVELRCDPISGHTALYWYRQSLGQGLEFLIYFQGNSAPDKSGLPSDRFSAERTGGSVSTLTIQRTQQEDSAVYLCASSSGQSSYEQYFGPGTRLTVT.

A word on this clone: The read falls 3 residues short of the CDR3 end, and the missing part is taken from the germline J gene. The chain links TRBV7-2 to TRBJ2-5; weak D call: TRBD1 (5 bases). Germline lookup yields CDR1 SGHTA and CDR2 FQGNSA. V gave up 1 base and J gave up 1 base, with 7 bases separating them. This CDR3 is 14 amino acids long. CDR3: CASSLVQAQETQYF. CDR3 bases read: TGTGCCAGCAGCTTAGTACAGGCCCAAGAGACC.

About this clone: The read halts 3 residues ahead of the CDR3 end, with the missing end drawn from the germline J gene. The rearrangement uses TRBV20-1 and TRBJ1-6; tentative D call: TRBD1 (6 bases). V was trimmed by 5 bases and J by 10 bases, leaving 12 bases between them. This CDR3 is built from 12 residues. The germline CDR1 and CDR2 sequences are DFQATT and SNEGSKA (reference sequence). CDR3 bases read: TGCAGTGCTGCCCAACAGGGATCACCC. It yields the protein CSAAQQGSP. The CDR3 in its entirety is CSAAQQGSPLHF.

To note about this clone: The read gets to within 3 residues of the CDR3 end, and the germline J gene fills in the rest. This chain uses TRBV6-2 or TRBV6-3 with TRBJ1-5; tentatively, D is TRBD1 (5 bases). The CDR3 spans 17 residues. Germline assignment: CDR1 MNHEY and CDR2 SVGEGT. V was cut by 3 bases and J by 4 bases, with 19 bases left in between. Here the CDR3 reads CASSYRRGGGTNQPQHF. Incomplete CDR3 DNA: TGTGCCAGCAGTTATAGAAGGGGTGGAGGGACTAATCAGCCC.

Regarding this clone: The read gets to within 3 residues of the CDR3 end, and the germline J gene fills in the rest. V usage is TRBV6-4 and J usage is TRBJ1-1; D call uncertain. This CDR3 contains 11 residues. Germline CDR1 reads MRHNA; CDR2 reads SNTAGT. The part of the CDR3 DNA that was read is TGTGCCAGCAGCGACGGAGCTAGG. This translates into CASSDGAR. The entire CDR3 protein is CASSDGARAFF.

In regard to this clone: The CDR3 is cut off 3 residues early in the read; its end comes from the germline J gene. This chain connects TRBV29-1 to TRBJ2-7, with D possibly matching TRBD2 (5 bases). V lost 3 bases and J lost 2, with 11 bases in between. The CDR3 loop spans 13 amino acids. Germline V gene data show CDR1 as SQVTM and CDR2 as ANQGSEA. The covered CDR3 bases are TGCAGCGTTGAGGCGGAGGCTACCTACGAG. Residues: CSVEAEATYE. The entire CDR3 protein reads CSVEAEATYEQYF.

For this clone: The CDR3 end is not reached by the read, which stops 3 residues before it; the germline J gene fills it in. The gene calls are TRBV7-9 and TRBJ2-2, with 8 bases lining up with TRBD1. From germline, CDR1 is SEHNR and CDR2 FQNEAQ (reference sequence). The trim removed 5 bases at V and 4 bases at J, leaving 3 bases unmatched. The CDR3 has 14 residues. CDR3 residues: CASSKTGATGELFF. Partial CDR3 DNA: TGTGCCAGCAGCAAGACAGGGGCCACCGGGGAG.